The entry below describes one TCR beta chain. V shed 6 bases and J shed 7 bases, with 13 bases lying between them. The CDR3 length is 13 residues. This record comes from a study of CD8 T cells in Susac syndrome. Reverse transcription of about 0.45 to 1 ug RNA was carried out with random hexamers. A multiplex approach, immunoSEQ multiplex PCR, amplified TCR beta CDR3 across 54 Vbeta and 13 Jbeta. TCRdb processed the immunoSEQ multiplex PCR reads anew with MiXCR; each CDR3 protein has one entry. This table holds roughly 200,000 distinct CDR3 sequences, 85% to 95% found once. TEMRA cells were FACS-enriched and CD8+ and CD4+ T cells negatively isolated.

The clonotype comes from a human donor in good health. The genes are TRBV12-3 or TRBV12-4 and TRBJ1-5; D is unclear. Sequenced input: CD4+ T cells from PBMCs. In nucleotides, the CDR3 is TGTGCCAGCAGCCCGGACCGAAGACAGCCCCAGCATTTT. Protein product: CASSPDRRQPQHF.